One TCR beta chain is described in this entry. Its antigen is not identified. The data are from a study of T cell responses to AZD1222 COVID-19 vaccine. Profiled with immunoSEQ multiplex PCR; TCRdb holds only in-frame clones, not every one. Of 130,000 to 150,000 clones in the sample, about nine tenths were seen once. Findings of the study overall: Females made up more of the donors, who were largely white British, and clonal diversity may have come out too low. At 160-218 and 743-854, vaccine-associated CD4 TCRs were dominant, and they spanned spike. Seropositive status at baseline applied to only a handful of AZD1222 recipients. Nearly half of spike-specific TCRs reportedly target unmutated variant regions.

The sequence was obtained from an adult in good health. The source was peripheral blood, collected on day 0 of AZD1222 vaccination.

The CDR3 DNA reads as TGTGCCAGCAGCAAAGAGCGGACAGGGGGGAATTCACCCCTCCACTTT. Translated, it gives CASSKERTGGNSPLHF. The chain links TRBV21-1 to TRBJ1-6; the tabulated D call, TRBD1, remains unverified against the DNA. TRBV21-1 is given as a pseudogene. The CDR3 spans 16 residues.